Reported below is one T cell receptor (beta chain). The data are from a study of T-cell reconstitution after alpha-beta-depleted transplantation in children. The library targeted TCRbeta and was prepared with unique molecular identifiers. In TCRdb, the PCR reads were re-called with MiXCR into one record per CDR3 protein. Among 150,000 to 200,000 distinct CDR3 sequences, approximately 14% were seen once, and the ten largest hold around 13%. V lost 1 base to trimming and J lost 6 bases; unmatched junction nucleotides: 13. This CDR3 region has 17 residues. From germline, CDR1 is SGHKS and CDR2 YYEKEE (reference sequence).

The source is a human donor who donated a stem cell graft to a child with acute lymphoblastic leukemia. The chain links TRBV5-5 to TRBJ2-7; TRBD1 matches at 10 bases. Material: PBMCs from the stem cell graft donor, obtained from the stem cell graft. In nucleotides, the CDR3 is TGTGCCAGCAGCTTGAGGCTGCCGGGACAGGGGAGGGCCGAGCAGTACTTC. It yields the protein CASSLRLPGQGRAEQYF.